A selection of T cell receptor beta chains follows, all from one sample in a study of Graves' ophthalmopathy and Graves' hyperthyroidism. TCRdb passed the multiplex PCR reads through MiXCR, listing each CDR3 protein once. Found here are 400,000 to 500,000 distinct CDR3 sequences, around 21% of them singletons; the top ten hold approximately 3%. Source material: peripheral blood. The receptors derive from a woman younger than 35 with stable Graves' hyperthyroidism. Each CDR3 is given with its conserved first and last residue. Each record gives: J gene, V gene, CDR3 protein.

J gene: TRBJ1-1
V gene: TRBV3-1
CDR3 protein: CASSQVIGNTEAFF

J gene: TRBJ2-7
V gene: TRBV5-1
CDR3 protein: CASRTGETYEQYF

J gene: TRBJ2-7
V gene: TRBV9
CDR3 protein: CASSVHGTSYEQYF

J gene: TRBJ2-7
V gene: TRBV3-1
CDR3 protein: CASSQAGTSGRAVSYEQYF

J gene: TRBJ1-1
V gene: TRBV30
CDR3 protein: CAWSQTGALGAFF

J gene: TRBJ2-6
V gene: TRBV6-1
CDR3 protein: CASSRDSGANVLTF

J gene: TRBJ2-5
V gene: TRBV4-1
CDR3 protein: CASSHPPAGSGQETQYF

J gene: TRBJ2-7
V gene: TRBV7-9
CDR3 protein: CASSLDGDGGEQYF

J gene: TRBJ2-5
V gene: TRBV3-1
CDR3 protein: CASSRHLSGGREETQYF

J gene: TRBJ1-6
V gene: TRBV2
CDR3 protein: CASGGTALSPLHF

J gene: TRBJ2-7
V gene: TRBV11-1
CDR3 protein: CASSGTSGTHSYEQYF

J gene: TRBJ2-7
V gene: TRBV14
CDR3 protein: CASSRSLMGIAYEQYF

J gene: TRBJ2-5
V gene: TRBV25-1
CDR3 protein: CASSRIAGGYQETQYF

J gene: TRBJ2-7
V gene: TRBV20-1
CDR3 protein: CSAREPSGRYEQYF

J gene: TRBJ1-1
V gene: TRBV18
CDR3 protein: CASSRAGDTEAFF

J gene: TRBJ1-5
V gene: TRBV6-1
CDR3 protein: CASSDRQYSNQPQHF

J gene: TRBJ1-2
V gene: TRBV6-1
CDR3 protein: CASSDYLRIFLYGYTF

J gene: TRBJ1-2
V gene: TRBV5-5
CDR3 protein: CASSIGTSTGYTF

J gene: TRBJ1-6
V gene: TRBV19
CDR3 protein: CASREQGALGNSPLHF

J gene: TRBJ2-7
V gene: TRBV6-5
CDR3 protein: CASSFEGQGAAYEQYF

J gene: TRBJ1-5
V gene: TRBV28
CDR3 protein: CASSFSGTGGIRGNQPQHF

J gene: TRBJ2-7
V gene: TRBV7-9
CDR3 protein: CASSTTQGPSPYEQYF

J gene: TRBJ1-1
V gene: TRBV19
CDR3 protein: CASSRGGMGTEAFF

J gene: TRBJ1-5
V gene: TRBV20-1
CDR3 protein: CSARESGLSNQPQHF

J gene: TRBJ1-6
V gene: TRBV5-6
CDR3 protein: CASSFGQHQSPLHF

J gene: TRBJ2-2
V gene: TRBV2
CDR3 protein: CASSGRTSGSAVPGELFF

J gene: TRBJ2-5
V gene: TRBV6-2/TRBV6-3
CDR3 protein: CASSYSEVETQYF

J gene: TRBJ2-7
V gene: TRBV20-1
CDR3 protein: CSAGALAVSYEQYF

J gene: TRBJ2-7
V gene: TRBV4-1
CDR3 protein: CASSQSGTSGTPYEQYF

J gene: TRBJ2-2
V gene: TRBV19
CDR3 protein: CASSYITGELFF

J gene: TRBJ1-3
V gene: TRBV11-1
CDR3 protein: CASSFIPTGGSGNTIYF

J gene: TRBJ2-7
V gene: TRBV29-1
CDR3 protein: CSDRTGGMREQYF

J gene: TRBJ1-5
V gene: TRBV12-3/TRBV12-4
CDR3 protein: CASSFTGLSNQPQHF

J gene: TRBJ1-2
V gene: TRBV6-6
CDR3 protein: CASGRANYGYTF

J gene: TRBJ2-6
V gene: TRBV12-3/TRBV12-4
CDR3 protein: CASSLDTPGANVLTF

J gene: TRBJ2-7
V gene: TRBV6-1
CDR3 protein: CASIGGTDSYEQYF

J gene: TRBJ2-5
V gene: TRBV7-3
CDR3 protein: CASSLNAAGQETQYF

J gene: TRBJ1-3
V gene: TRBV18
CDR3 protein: CASTNRGLISGNTIYF

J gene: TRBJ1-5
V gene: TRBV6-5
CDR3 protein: CASRPPTRDRSQPQHF

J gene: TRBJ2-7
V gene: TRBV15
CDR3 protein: CATRDSFPGEQYF

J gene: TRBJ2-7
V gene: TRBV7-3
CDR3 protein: CASSFQAGGLYEQYF

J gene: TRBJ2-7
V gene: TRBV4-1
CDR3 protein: CASSQEPAGAFYEQYF